The present T cell receptor (beta chain) was sequenced within a study of cytomegalovirus exposure and HLA in healthy donors. Regarding the study as a whole: Common viral pathogens seemed, in a later analysis, to connect with several of the most significant clusters.

As for this clone: Its antigen remains unidentified.

Primers included in the PCR were 60 Vbeta and 13 Jbeta primers. Repertoires were generated with immunoSEQ multiplex PCR, while TCRdb's copy carries only in-frame clones and drops some. The sample yields some 190,000 clones, 65% to 85% seen once. Germline V gene sequence: CDR1 SGDLS, CDR2 YYNGEE. V was pared by 0 bases and J by 3 bases, with 10 bases between. The CDR3 is 14 amino acids. Material: PBMCs. The receptor's source is a female donor in good health and CMV-seronegative. The chain carries TRBV9 and TRBJ2-7, with a tentative D call TRBD1 (5 bases). CDR3 bases: TGTGCCAGCAGCGTAGCGCCAGGGATCTACGAGCAGTACTTC. Its translation: CASSVAPGIYEQYF.